The 24 T cell receptor beta chains given below trace back to one sample, sequenced in a study of shared clonotypes between healthy human individuals. Measured with immunoSEQ multiplex PCR; TCRdb has only the in-frame clones, and not every one. The table has approximately 2,000,000 clones, over 85% seen once. Naivety among CD8 cells was defined by CD45RO negativity and positive CCR7 selection, thereby excluding terminally differentiated effector memory CD45RA+ cells. The material sequenced was naive CD8+ T cells from PBMCs. The receptors were sampled from a man aged 18 to 35 in good health. Some clones in this sample may be carry-over from other donors' samples.

The chain is built from TRBV28 and TRBJ1-5; D is unclear. V was shortened by 10 bases and J by 2 bases, with 15 bases between the two germline ends. Germline CDR1 is MDHEN and CDR2 is SYDVKM. The CDR3 spans 14 residues. This CDR3 reads CATREGGGNQPQHF. The CDR3 DNA is TGTGCCACCCGGGAAGGTGGTGGCAATCAGCCCCAGCATTTT. Filled out from reference TRBV28 and TRBJ1-5, the complete variable domain reads DVKVTQSSRYLVKRTGEKVFLECVQDMDHENMFWYRQDPGLGLRLIYFSYDVKMKEKGDIPEGYSVSREKKERFSLILESASTNQTSMYLCATREGGGNQPQHFGDGTRLSIL.

The genes are TRBV5-6 and TRBJ2-7, with no clear D. The V end was cut by 2 bases, the J end by 2 bases, with 11 bases between. The CDR3 totals 14 residues. CDR1 SGHDT and CDR2 YYEEEE come from the germline V gene. CDR3 bases: TGTGCCAGCAGCTTTTGGGTTACCGCCTACGAGCAGTACTTC. The encoded protein is CASSFWVTAYEQYF.

The gene calls are TRBV16 and TRBJ1-1, with D perhaps TRBD1 (6 bases). The CDR3 has 15 residues. Germline V CDR1 and CDR2: KGHSY, FQNENV. V lost 4 bases to trimming and J lost 0 bases, with 12 bases between them. The CDR3, as DNA: TGTGCCAGCAGCCCCCCTGACAGGATGAACACTGAAGCTTTCTTT. Translated, it gives CASSPPDRMNTEAFF. Combining the CDR3 with reference TRBV16 and TRBJ1-1 gives the whole variable domain GEEVAQTPKHLVRGEGQKAKLYCAPIKGHSYVFWYQQVLKNEFKFLISFQNENVFDETGMPKERFSAKCLPNSPCSLEIQATKLEDSAVYFCASSPPDRMNTEAFFGQGTRLTVV.

The chain's CDR3 is CASSLDRWGTNEKLFF. The CDR3 DNA sequence: TGTGCCAGCAGCTTAGATCGATGGGGAACTAATGAAAAACTGTTTTTT. V and J are TRBV11-2 and TRBJ1-4, with D uncertain. In germline, CDR1 is SGHAT, CDR2 FQNNGV. There are 16 residues in the CDR3. Trimming removed 0 bases at V and 1 base at J, with 9 bases between.

The rearrangement uses TRBV14 and TRBJ2-1, with no clear D. The CDR3 is made up of 13 amino acids. With 4 bases removed from V and 4 bases from J, the gap between germline ends came to 8 bases. Per germline, CDR1 SGHDN and CDR2 FVKESK. For the CDR3, the DNA is TGTGCCAGCAGCCCGGACGGGTACAATGAGCAGTTCTTC. Amino acids: CASSPDGYNEQFF.

This chain connects TRBV7-3 to TRBJ2-1; TRBD1 is a possible D gene (5 bases). This CDR3 comprises 16 residues. V dropped 5 bases and J dropped 9 bases, with 23 bases sitting between them. CDR1 and CDR2 from the germline V gene are SGHTA and FQGTGA. The CDR3 sequence: CASSPKGNDRRAEQFF. CDR3 coding DNA: TGTGCCAGCAGCCCTAAGGGGAACGACCGACGAGCTGAGCAGTTCTTC.

The CDR3 DNA reads as TGCGCCAGCAGCCGGAACAGGGTGGGCACAGATACGCAGTATTTT. Translated: CASSRNRVGTDTQYF. This rearrangement joins TRBV5-1 to TRBJ2-3, with D possibly TRBD1 on 6 matching bases. Per the germline V gene, CDR1 is SGHRS and CDR2 is YFSETQ. The CDR3 has 15 amino acids. V was pared by 4 bases and J by 1 base, with 13 bases between.

J is TRBJ2-7 and V is TRBV29-1; D possibly corresponds to TRBD1 (6 bases). The germline V gene encodes CDR1 SQVTM and CDR2 ANQGSEA. V was trimmed by 3 bases and J by 1 base, leaving 16 bases between them. This CDR3 is built from 15 residues. CDR3: CSVEARGTPSYEQYF. The CDR3 nucleotides are TGCAGCGTTGAGGCCAGGGGAACGCCATCCTACGAGCAGTACTTC.

V gene TRBV9 combines with J gene TRBJ2-1; no clear D. Germline V CDR1 and CDR2: SGDLS, YYNGEE. V was clipped by 3 bases and J by 3 bases, with 4 bases between them. The CDR3 consists of 12 residues. CDR3 bases: TGTGCCAGCAGCGAAGGCTACAATGAGCAGTTCTTC. Translated, it gives CASSEGYNEQFF.

The rearrangement uses TRBV6-6 and TRBJ2-7; TRBD2 matches 7 bases. This CDR3 spans 15 amino acids. The V gene end was trimmed by 5 bases and the J gene end by 5 bases; junction bases not matched to a gene: 12. Germline values: CDR1 MNHNY, CDR2 SVGAGI (reference sequence). The CDR3 here is CASSPRLAHRDEQYF. In nucleotides, the CDR3 is TGTGCCAGCAGTCCTCGACTAGCCCACCGGGACGAGCAGTACTTC.

In the case of this clone: The same CDR3 also results from other DNA sequences found in this sample. The gene calls are TRBV27 and TRBJ2-7, with 7 bases lining up with TRBD1. V gave up 3 bases and J gave up 2 bases; unmatched junction bases: 1. From germline, CDR1 is MNHEY and CDR2 SMNVEV (reference sequence). The CDR3 consists of 13 residues. The CDR3 bases are TGTGCCAGCAGTTTGCAGGGGGCCTACGAGCAGTACTTC. Translating it yields CASSLQGAYEQYF.

This rearrangement joins TRBV27 to TRBJ2-1; unclear D gene. Trimming took off 3 bases at V and 6 bases at J, with 12 bases between the two ends. The CDR3 length is 14 residues. CDR1 and CDR2 (germline): MNHEY, SMNVEV (reference sequence). The DNA for the CDR3 is TGTGCCAGCAGTTTTATCGTAGGTGGCAATGAGCAGTTCTTC. It codes for CASSFIVGGNEQFF.

This clone appeared once. The chain joins TRBV28 to TRBJ2-1, with TRBD1 identical over 7 bases. CDR1 and CDR2 from the germline V gene are MDHEN and SYDVKM. The CDR3 is made up of 14 amino acids. The junction had 11 bases not matched to a gene; V was cut back by 8 bases and J by 7 bases. The CDR3 here is CASVRGQVWNEQFF. DNA for the CDR3: TGTGCCAGCGTAAGGGGGCAAGTCTGGAATGAGCAGTTCTTC. The variable domain in full, completed from reference TRBV28 and TRBJ2-1, reads DVKVTQSSRYLVKRTGEKVFLECVQDMDHENMFWYRQDPGLGLRLIYFSYDVKMKEKGDIPEGYSVSREKKERFSLILESASTNQTSMYLCASVRGQVWNEQFFGPGTRLTVL.

This sequence joins TRBV5-5 and TRBJ2-7; D is perhaps TRBD2 (5 bases). V was trimmed by 4 bases and J by 2 bases, leaving 13 bases between them. Germline V gene lookup returns CDR1 SGHKS and CDR2 YYEKEE (reference sequence). There are 14 residues in the CDR3. DNA for the CDR3: TGTGCCAGCAGCATTAGCGTGGAAGCCTACGAGCAGTACTTC. Translating gives CASSISVEAYEQYF. The full variable domain, its missing parts supplied by reference TRBV5-5 and TRBJ2-7, is DAGVTQSPTHLIKTRGQQVTLRCSPISGHKSVSWYQQVLGQGPQFIFQYYEKEERGRGNFPDRFSARQFPNYSSELNVNALLLGDSALYLCASSISVEAYEQYFGPGTRLTVT.

This chain links TRBV7-9 with TRBJ2-5; TRBD1 is a possible D gene (5 bases). CDR1 and CDR2 (germline): SEHNR, FQNEAQ (reference sequence). Trimming cost V 6 bases and J 4 bases, with 12 bases left between them. The CDR3 has 13 residues. The CDR3 loop reads CASREAGRETQYF. The DNA for the CDR3 is TGTGCCAGCAGGGAAGCAGGGCGAGAGACCCAGTACTTC.

For this clone: This CDR3 is also generated by other DNA sequences in the sample. The chain is built from TRBV9 and TRBJ2-7; D possibly matches TRBD1 or TRBD2 (5 bases each). This CDR3 has 15 residues. Germline V gene data show CDR1 as SGDLS and CDR2 as YYNGEE. V was shortened by 0 bases and J by 0 bases, with 10 bases between the two germline ends. The CDR3 sequence is CASSVAGTTSYEQYF. The CDR3 DNA reads TGTGCCAGCAGCGTAGCTGGGACCACCTCCTACGAGCAGTACTTC. The variable domain in full, completed from reference TRBV9 and TRBJ2-7, reads DSGVTQTPKHLITATGQRVTLRCSPRSGDLSVYWYQQSLDQGLQFLIQYYNGEERAKGNILERFSAQQFPDLHSELNLSSLELGDSALYFCASSVAGTTSYEQYFGPGTRLTVT.

V is TRBV7-8 and J is TRBJ2-1; D perhaps matches TRBD2 (5 bases). There are 17 residues in the CDR3. Trimming left V 5 bases short and J 0 bases short, with 17 bases between. Germline CDR1 and CDR2: SGHVS and FQNEAQ. The CDR3 spells CASSPREGGTSYNEQFF. CDR3 nucleotide sequence: TGTGCCAGCAGCCCCCGTGAGGGCGGAACCTCCTACAATGAGCAGTTCTTC.

The V gene is TRBV27, the J gene TRBJ2-1, with 8 bases aligning to TRBD2. V lost 5 bases to trimming and J lost 8 bases; unmatched junction nucleotides: 20. CDR1 MNHEY and CDR2 SMNVEV come from the germline V gene (reference sequence). This CDR3 has 18 residues. The CDR3 sequence: CASSPHPSGIREGDEQFF. The CDR3 nucleotides read TGTGCCAGCAGTCCCCACCCGAGCGGGATTCGGGAGGGGGATGAGCAGTTCTTC.

This chain uses TRBV27 with TRBJ2-2; no clear D gene. Per germline, CDR1 MNHEY and CDR2 SMNVEV (reference sequence). The CDR3 length is 14 residues. V was trimmed by 3 bases and J by 1 base, leaving 6 bases between them. The chain's CDR3 is CASSFTGNTGELFF. DNA for the CDR3: TGTGCCAGCAGTTTCACCGGGAACACCGGGGAGCTGTTTTTT.

The rearrangement uses TRBV4-2 and TRBJ2-7; possibly TRBD1 for D (5 bases). V lost 4 bases and J lost 3, with 19 bases in between. The CDR3 extends over 16 amino acids. The germline gives CDR1 LGHNA, CDR2 YNFKEQ. The CDR3 nucleotides are TGTGCCAGCAGCCCACTAAGGACGGACATTAGCTACGAGCAGTACTTC. Translated: CASSPLRTDISYEQYF.

The chain recombines TRBV14 with TRBJ2-2; 13 bases match TRBD2. V lost 1 base to trimming and J lost 4 bases; unmatched junction nucleotides: 3. The CDR3 has 17 amino acids. Germline V lookup: CDR1 SGHDN, CDR2 FVKESK. The CDR3 reads CASSQGLAGGSTGELFF. In nucleotides, the CDR3 is TGTGCCAGCAGCCAAGGACTAGCGGGAGGAAGCACCGGGGAGCTGTTTTTT.

The sample holds one count of this clone. The chain employs TRBV27 and TRBJ1-1; possibly TRBD1 for D (6 bases). From germline, CDR1 is MNHEY and CDR2 SMNVEV (reference sequence). Trimming took off 1 base at V and 3 bases at J, with 15 bases between the two ends. CDR3 size: 16 residues. The CDR3 DNA is TGTGCCAGCAGTTTATTGGGCACAGGGTGGGACACTGAAGCTTTCTTT. Its translation is CASSLLGTGWDTEAFF.

The chain couples TRBV10-3 to TRBJ1-3; no reliable D call. V lost 8 bases, J lost 0 bases, and 11 bases lay in between. The CDR3 sequence is 14 residues long. Germline V CDR1 and CDR2: ENHRY, SYGVKD. DNA of the CDR3: TGTGCCATCGCAAGGGAAAGCTCTGGAAACACCATATATTTT. It encodes CAIARESSGNTIYF.

This clone was seen just once. The V call is TRBV9, the J call TRBJ2-3; 11 positions match TRBD2. Germline values: CDR1 SGDLS, CDR2 YYNGEE. CDR3 length: 17 residues. The V segment lost 4 bases and the J segment 3 bases; nucleotides outside the gene matches: 10. This CDR3 reads CASSLLRWTSGTDTQYF. In nucleotides, the CDR3 is TGTGCCAGCAGCCTCCTACGTTGGACTAGCGGGACAGATACGCAGTATTTT. Looking up the rest from reference TRBV9 and TRBJ2-3 gives the full variable domain: DSGVTQTPKHLITATGQRVTLRCSPRSGDLSVYWYQQSLDQGLQFLIQYYNGEERAKGNILERFSAQQFPDLHSELNLSSLELGDSALYFCASSLLRWTSGTDTQYFGPGTRLTVL.